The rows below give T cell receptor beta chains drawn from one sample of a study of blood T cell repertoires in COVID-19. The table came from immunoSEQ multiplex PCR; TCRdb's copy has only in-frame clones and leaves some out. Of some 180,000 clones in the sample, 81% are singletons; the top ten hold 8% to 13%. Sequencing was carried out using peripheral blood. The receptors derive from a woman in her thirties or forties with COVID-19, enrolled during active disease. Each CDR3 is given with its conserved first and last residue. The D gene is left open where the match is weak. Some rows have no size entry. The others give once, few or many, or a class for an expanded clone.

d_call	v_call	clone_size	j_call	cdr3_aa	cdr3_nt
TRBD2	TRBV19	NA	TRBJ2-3	CASSRGLAGGRTDTQYF	TGTGCCAGTAGTAGGGGACTAGCGGGGGGGCGGACAGATACGCAGTATTTT
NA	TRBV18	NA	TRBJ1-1	CASSPAGNMNTEAFF	TGTGCCAGCTCACCAGCAGGGAACATGAACACTGAAGCTTTCTTT
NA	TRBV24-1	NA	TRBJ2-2	CATSDSPGELFF	TGTGCCACCAGTGATTCTCCCGGGGAGCTGTTTTTT
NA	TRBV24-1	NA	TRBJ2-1	CATSESLSGLQFF	TGTGCCACCAGTGAATCCCTGTCAGGACTACAGTTCTTC
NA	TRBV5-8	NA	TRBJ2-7	CAGGRGARYEQYF	TGTGCCGGAGGTCGAGGAGCTCGCTACGAGCAGTACTTC
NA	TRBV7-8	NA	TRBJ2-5	CASRRQSGGPEYF	TGTGCCAGCAGGAGGCAGTCTGGTGGCCCAGAGTACTTC
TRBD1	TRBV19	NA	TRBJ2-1	CASSQQGVYPYNEQFF	TGTGCCAGTAGTCAACAGGGGGTCTATCCCTACAATGAGCAGTTCTTC
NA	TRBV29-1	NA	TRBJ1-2	CSVAAAGLNYGYTF	TGCAGCGTTGCCGCGGCGGGACTTAACTATGGCTACACCTTC
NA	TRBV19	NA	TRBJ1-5	CASSLQGGNQPQHF	TGTGCCAGTAGTCTACAGGGAGGCAATCAGCCCCAGCATTTT
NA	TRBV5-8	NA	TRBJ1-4	CASSLGSGVSNEKLFF	TGTGCCAGCAGCTTGGGAAGCGGCGTCTCTAATGAAAAACTGTTTTTT
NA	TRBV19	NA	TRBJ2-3	CASSTSWLSSTDTQYF	TGTGCCAGTAGTACTAGCTGGCTTTCTTCCACAGATACGCAGTATTTT
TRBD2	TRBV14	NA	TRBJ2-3	CASSQRTSKDTQYF	TGTGCCAGCAGCCAACGGACTAGTAAAGATACGCAGTATTTT
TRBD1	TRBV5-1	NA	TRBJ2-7	CASSKAARTGDHEQYF	TGCGCCAGCAGCAAAGCCGCCCGGACAGGGGACCACGAGCAGTACTTC
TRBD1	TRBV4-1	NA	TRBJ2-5	CASSLTGVETQYF	TGCGCCAGCAGCCTGACAGGGGTAGAGACCCAGTACTTC
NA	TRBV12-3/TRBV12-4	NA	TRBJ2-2	CASSINRAGELFF	TGTGCCAGCAGTATTAACAGGGCCGGGGAGCTGTTTTTT
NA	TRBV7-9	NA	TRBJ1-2	CASSLGGWSGSF	TGTGCCAGCAGCTTAGGAGGTTGGAGTGGCAGCTTC
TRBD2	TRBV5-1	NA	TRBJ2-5	CASSWSGGETQYF	TGCGCCAGCAGCTGGAGCGGGGGAGAGACCCAGTACTTC
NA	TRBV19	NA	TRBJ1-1	CASKAPGESGGTEAFF	TGTGCCAGTAAGGCCCCCGGGGAGTCGGGTGGAACTGAAGCTTTCTTT
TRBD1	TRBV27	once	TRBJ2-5	CASSLRDSLETQYF	TGTGCCAGCAGTTTAAGGGACAGTTTAGAGACCCAGTACTTC
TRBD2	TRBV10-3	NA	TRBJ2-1	CAISGPVAGGYNEQFF	TGTGCCATCAGCGGCCCGGTGGCGGGAGGCTACAATGAGCAGTTCTTC
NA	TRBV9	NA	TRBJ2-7	CASSPVGGPYEQYF	TGTGCCAGCAGTCCCGTGGGGGGTCCCTACGAGCAGTACTTC
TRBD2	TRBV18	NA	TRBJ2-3	CASSPGLIAGGTTDTQYF	TGTGCCAGCTCACCAGGACTTATAGCGGGGGGGACCACAGATACGCAGTATTTT
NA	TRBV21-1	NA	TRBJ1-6	CASSKVGRRDREYSPLHF	TGTGCCAGCAGCAAAGTAGGTCGCAGGGACAGGGAATATTCACCCCTCCACTTT
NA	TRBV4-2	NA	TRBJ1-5	CASSPTRNSNQPQHF	TGTGCCAGCAGCCCCACCAGGAATAGCAATCAGCCCCAGCATTTT